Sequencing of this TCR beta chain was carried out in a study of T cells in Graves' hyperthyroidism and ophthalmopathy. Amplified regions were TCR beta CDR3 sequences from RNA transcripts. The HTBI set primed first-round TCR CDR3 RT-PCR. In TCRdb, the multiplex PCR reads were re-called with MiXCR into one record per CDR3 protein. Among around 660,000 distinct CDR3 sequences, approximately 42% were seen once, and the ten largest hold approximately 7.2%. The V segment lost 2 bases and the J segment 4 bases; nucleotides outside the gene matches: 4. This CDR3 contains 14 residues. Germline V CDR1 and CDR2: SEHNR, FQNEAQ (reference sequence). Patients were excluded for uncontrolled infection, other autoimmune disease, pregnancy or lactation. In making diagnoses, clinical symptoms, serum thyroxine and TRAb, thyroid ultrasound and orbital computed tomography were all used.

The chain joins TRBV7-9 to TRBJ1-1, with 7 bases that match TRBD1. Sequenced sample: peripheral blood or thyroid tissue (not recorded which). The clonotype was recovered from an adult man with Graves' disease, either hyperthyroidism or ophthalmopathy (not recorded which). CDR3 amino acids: CASSLLQGSTEAFF. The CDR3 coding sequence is TGTGCCAGCAGCTTATTACAGGGGTCCACTGAAGCTTTCTTT.